This TCR beta chain appears in the sequencing data of a study of CD8 T cells in ankylosing spondylitis. Study-level results: Made up of eight highly homologous variants, a TCR beta motif appeared characteristic of ankylosing spondylitis blood. In ankylosing spondylitis patients, matched synovial fluid reportedly showed significant enrichment of disease-linked clones. In the blood and synovial fluid of reactive arthritis, some motif variants had been previously reported.

The length of the CDR3 is 17 residues. Germline CDR1 MDHEN, CDR2 SYDVKM. Trimming took 3 bases from V and 3 from J, leaving 17 bases between them. This clonotype was recorded many times. Its matching antigen is unknown. Molecular-barcoded quantitative 5'-RACE produced these TCR beta libraries. TCRdb analysed the 5' RACE reads with MiXCR anew, one entry per CDR3 protein. The sample gives 30,000 to 40,000 distinct CDR3 sequences, under 13% of which show up once; 15% to 20% is in the top ten. This clonotype was obtained from a male donor with ankylosing spondylitis or in good health (not recorded which). The chain combines TRBV28 with TRBJ2-2; no firm D call. The sequencing input was blood, either unsorted or a sorted T cell fraction (not recorded which). The CDR3 DNA follows: TGTGCCAGCAGTTTCCTGTCCTCGGACCAAGACACCGGGGAGCTGTTTTTT. Amino acid sequence: CASSFLSSDQDTGELFF. Full variable domain (missing parts from reference TRBV28 and TRBJ2-2): DVKVTQSSRYLVKRTGEKVFLECVQDMDHENMFWYRQDPGLGLRLIYFSYDVKMKEKGDIPEGYSVSREKKERFSLILESASTNQTSMYLCASSFLSSDQDTGELFFGEGSRLTVL.